This TCR beta chain was documented in a study of CD8 T cells in ankylosing spondylitis. Study results and limitations: Disease-associated clones were CD8+ and fairly uncommon in peripheral blood.

Quantitative 5'-RACE with molecular barcodes produced the TCR beta libraries. TCRdb re-analysed the 5' RACE reads in MiXCR, keeping a single row per CDR3 protein. The sample has 25,000 to 35,000 distinct CDR3 sequences; about 5.3% are singletons. Trimming took 4 bases from V and 8 from J; bases not matched to a gene: 12. Germline V gene sequence: CDR1 SGDLS, CDR2 YYNGEE. This CDR3 comprises 15 residues. With respect to this clonotype: Its antigen is not identified.

The TCR comes from a female donor with ankylosing spondylitis or in good health (not recorded which). The sequenced sample consisted of blood, either unsorted or a sorted T cell fraction (not recorded which). The rearrangement links TRBV9 to TRBJ2-1; TRBD1 agrees at 7 bases. CDR3 sequence reads: CASSPAGTAIHEQFF. As DNA, the CDR3 is TGTGCCAGCAGCCCGGCCGGGACAGCTATCCATGAGCAGTTCTTC.